This T cell receptor beta chain originates from a study of blood T cell repertoires in COVID-19 (dated by TCRdb to 2018 to 2021). In the study overall: The collaborator samples originated in the United States, Italy and Spain and spanned the acute and convalescent phases of COVID-19. Deeply sampled blood TCRbeta repertoires from subjects exposed to, actively infected with, or recovered from COVID-19 were included in the dataset. The samples were drawn from two sources: the first 160 participants of the ongoing ImmuneRACE study, and 1,000 to 1,500 subjects contributed by 6 global collaborators. The prospective study material was composed of cDNA or gDNA derived from T cells, B-cell-depleted T cells, or PBMCs. A de-identified subject ID, COVID-19 status, age in years and sex were almost always included in the sample metadata. The repertoires were released in a freely available public database meant as a resource for research on the immune response to SARS-CoV-2. Where available, HLA class I and class II types were obtained from metadata supplied by the sample provider rather than from assay-based typing. On the study overall, not on this receptor specifically: The quantity of clinical and demographic metadata differed by source and by participant and was supplied without curation.

The collaborating institutions used their own protocols to collect whole blood in K2EDTA tubes. For TCRbeta analysis, collaborators shipped samples as frozen whole blood, isolated PBMCs, or DNA extracted from either of those sample types. TCRbeta CDR3 regions were amplified from genomic DNA using the immunoSEQ Assay, a bias-controlled multiplex PCR. Concerning the study's data processing: Nucleated cell counts per sample were estimated from amplification of reference gene primers within the assay. Sequence reads were collapsed and filtered to measure the absolute abundance of every unique TCRbeta CDR3 rearrangement. For each sample, productive Simpson clonality was calculated as the square root of Simpson's diversity index across productive rearrangements. The table comes from immuneACCESS by way of TCRdb, which keeps in-frame sequences with V and J called. Part of the clones is missing from these tables; in studies checked, under half for an unresolved V gene and the rest for unknown reasons. V and J calls and clone size follow that table, whereas D and trimming were derived from the DNA. The sample table records about 78,000 clones; more than 60% of these occur just once. Less than 10% of the sample is taken by the ten largest.

Measured from the cysteine to the phenylalanine, the CDR3 is 16 residues long. Only CDR3 DNA remains: 48 bases, in frame from the first base. CDR1 and CDR2, looked up from the germline V gene, are MRHNA and SNTAGT. Here V drops 3 bases and J drops 4 bases, and the junction holds 5 bases not matched to any gene. About this clone itself: Its cognate antigen has yet to be identified. No base-level quality is on record; no much larger clone is a single base apart.

The sequence was collected from a human donor in a cohort sampled during active COVID-19. Sequenced material: peripheral blood. This receptor chain uses TRBV6-4 and TRBJ2-3, with 12 bases matching TRBD2. The CDR3 region: CASSEQTSGGSDTQYF. The DNA reads as follows: TGTGCCAGCAGTGAACAGACTAGCGGGGGATCAGATACGCAGTATTTT.